This T cell receptor beta chain derives from a study of radiotherapy plus CTLA-4 blockade in lung cancer. Study as a whole: Of the patients, under 20% showed objective responses and around 34% attained disease control. Study results and caveats: With interferon-beta, early dynamics of blood T cell clones were reported to best predict response. There was expansion of tumor-derived TCR clones in blood after radiotherapy plus ipilimumab.

Measured with immunoSEQ multiplex PCR; TCRdb has only the in-frame clones, and not every one. The sample records some 80,000 clones, under 80% being singletons. From germline, CDR1 is SGHRS and CDR2 YFSETQ. With V trimmed by 3 bases and J by 9 bases, 14 bases remained unmatched. The CDR3 consists of 15 residues. Note on this clone: The target antigen is unknown.

The V call is TRBV5-1, the J call TRBJ2-5; 7 nucleotides line up with TRBD1. The sequencing used peripheral blood, collected from a patient treated with radiotherapy plus ipilimumab. The TCR sequence derives from a human donor with non-small cell lung cancer whose response to radiotherapy plus ipilimumab could not be evaluated. Some clones in this sample may be carry-over from other donors' samples. CDR3 sequence: CASSSLYDRVRPQYF. The CDR3 DNA reads as TGCGCCAGCAGCTCCCTATATGACAGGGTCAGGCCCCAGTACTTC.